This T cell receptor beta chain was found in a study of blood T cell repertoires in COVID-19. The trim removed 3 bases at V and 5 bases at J, leaving 9 bases unmatched. From germline, CDR1 is SGDLS and CDR2 YYNGEE. The CDR3 loop spans 16 amino acids. The authors' processing: Reference gene primer amplification in the assay estimated nucleated cell counts. Method: immunoSEQ multiplex PCR; TCRdb's copy keeps in-frame clones and lacks some. Clone size and the V and J calls come from that table; the DNA yielded D and trimming. The sample lists under 20,000 clones; 85% to 90% were seen once. The TCR sequence derives from a human donor in a cohort sampled during active COVID-19. V usage is TRBV9 and J usage is TRBJ2-3; 10 bases map to TRBD2. The sequencing sample was made of peripheral blood. Here the CDR3 DNA reads TGTGCCAGCAGCGCCGGGACTAGCGCCCGTGGAGATACGCAGTATTTT. Encoded protein: CASSAGTSARGDTQYF.